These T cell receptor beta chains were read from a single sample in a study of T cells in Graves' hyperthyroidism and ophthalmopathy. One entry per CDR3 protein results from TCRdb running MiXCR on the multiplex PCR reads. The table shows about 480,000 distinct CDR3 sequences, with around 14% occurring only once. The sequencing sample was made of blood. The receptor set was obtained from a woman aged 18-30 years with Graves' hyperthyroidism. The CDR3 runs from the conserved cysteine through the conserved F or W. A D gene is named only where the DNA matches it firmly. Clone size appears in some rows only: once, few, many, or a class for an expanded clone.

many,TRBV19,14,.,CASSPRAIRTEAFF
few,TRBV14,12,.,CASSQRPGAQFF
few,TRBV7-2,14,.,CASSLDAGRNTIYF
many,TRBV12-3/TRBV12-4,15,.,CASVPPSGMNTEAFF
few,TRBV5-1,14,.,CASSSGQLGETQYF
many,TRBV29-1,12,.,CSAGQILYGYTF
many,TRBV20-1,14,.,CSARSGLTYNEQFF
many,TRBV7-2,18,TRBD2,CASSLVAGLAGGPTEQYF
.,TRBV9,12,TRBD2,CASSVGGRAKFF
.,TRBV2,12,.,CARSVGAGELFF
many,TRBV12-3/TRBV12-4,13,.,CASSPRNTGELFF
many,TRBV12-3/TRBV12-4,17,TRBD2,CASNPGLAGVYAGELFF
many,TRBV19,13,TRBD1,CASMGQGLQPQHF
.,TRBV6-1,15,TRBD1,CASGIRGQGENTIYF
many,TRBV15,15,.,CATSAELHGGETQYF
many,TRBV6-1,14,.,CASSPDSDADTQYF
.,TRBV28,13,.,CASGRESTYEQYF
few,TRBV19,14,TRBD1,CASSSDREEDTQYF
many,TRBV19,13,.,CASSINSAYGYTF
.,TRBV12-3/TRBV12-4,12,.,CASSSGAYGYTF
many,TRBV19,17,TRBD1,CASSILIIRDRETEAFF
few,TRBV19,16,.,CASSPTGGAGNQPQHF
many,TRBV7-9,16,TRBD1,CASTWPGQGGIYGYTF
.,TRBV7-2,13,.,CASSRRANSEQYF
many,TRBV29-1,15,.,CSVAETPGWYTEAFF
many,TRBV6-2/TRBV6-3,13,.,CASSYARVEEQYF
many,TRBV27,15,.,CASSLSANTGYEQYF
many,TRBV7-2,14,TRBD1,CASSTGQLYNEQFF
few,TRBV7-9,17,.,CASSLQIRLGGVYEQYF
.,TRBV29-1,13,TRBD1,CSAGDRLGGEQFF
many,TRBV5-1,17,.,CASSLVRPAGSRTEAFF
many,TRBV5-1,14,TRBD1,CASSTGQGDEKLFF
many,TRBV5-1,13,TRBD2,CASSPSGDNEQFF
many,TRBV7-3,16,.,CASSLTVAYDTDTQYF
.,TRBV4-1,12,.,CARSQDRDEQFF
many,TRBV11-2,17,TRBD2,CASSPPTGTSGRYEQFF
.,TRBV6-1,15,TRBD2,CASRPRGAGTYEQYF
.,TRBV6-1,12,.,CASTLGRGEQFF
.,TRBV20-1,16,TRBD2,CSASPSRVAGGSEQFF
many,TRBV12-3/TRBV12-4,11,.,CASSPGTPYTF
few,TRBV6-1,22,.,CASSDPGPSGDQSGFSYNEQFF
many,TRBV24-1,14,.,CATSGRLDRGEQFF
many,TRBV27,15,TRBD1,CASRRAPGGSAEAFF